This TCR beta chain comes out of a study of cytomegalovirus exposure and HLA in healthy donors (dated by TCRdb to 2017 to 2019). In terms of the full investigation: According to a later analysis, one platform produced both the roughly 120 validation repertoires and the approximately 670 repertoires of the first cohort. Besides the first cohort of around 700 subjects, a separate validation cohort made up of roughly 130 different subjects was used. The study aimed to test whether signatures of past pathogen exposure could be identified by cataloging public T cell receptors. The study combined high-throughput TCR immunosequencing, statistical association of individual TCRs with disease status, and machine learning to predict cytomegalovirus infection status.

Summary of the overall study and its limitations: The study gave a list of 150 to 200 TCR beta chains associated with cytomegalovirus. In vitro tests confirmed that a few of the cytomegalovirus-associated TCR beta chains recognize cytomegalovirus antigens. The validation cohort had no HLA typing available for a later analysis, so co-occurrence within that cohort was assessed over all 120 or so repertoires. Across donors, most TCR sequences were observed very rarely, whereas some public TCRs were present in many individuals. Subsequent analysis determined that TCRs grouped into clusters in the first cohort also showed a tendency toward co-occurrence across the 120 validation repertoires, and 94% of cluster scores exceeded 0. It was suggested by the authors that the approach could potentially be generalized to other disease states and immunological phenotypes. In both the original and validation cohorts, the classifier was reported to diagnose cytomegalovirus status with high specificity and sensitivity.

Concerning this clone: Its cognate antigen has yet to be identified. Nothing much larger sits one base from this clone, and base qualities are not available.

Unmatched junction bases come to 3, with V trimmed by 4 bases and J by 0 bases. From a lookup of the germline V gene, CDR1 and CDR2 are LGHNA and YNFKEQ. There are 15 amino acids in the CDR3, from cysteine to phenylalanine inclusive. Of all the DNA, just the CDR3 is kept, 45 bases in frame from base 1. Libraries were constructed by the immunoSEQ multiplex PCR assay. As for the original processing: A statistical classification framework was built for diagnosing cytomegalovirus status from the catalog of TCR beta chain sequences. TCRdb obtained this table from immuneACCESS and retained in-frame rearrangements with V and J assigned. These tables miss some clones; where compared with another copy, unresolved V genes account for less than half of the shortfall, and the remainder is unexplained. That table supplies the V and J calls and clone size; D and trimming were determined from the DNA. In all, the sample holds 60,000 to 75,000 clones, and 90% to 97% of those were seen once. The ten most abundant clones make up approximately 1% of the sample.

The donors belonged to the validation cohort of 120 subjects, which was separate from the 666-subject first cohort. This chain is built from TRBV4-2 and TRBJ2-7; 10 bases in the junction line up with TRBD1. The sequenced sample was PBMCs. This TCR came from a man aged 18 to 29 in good health and CMV-seronegative. In nucleotide form, the sequence is TGTGCCAGCAGCCGGGGACAGGGGAGCTCCTACGAGCAGTACTTC. It specifies CASSRGQGSSYEQYF.